The T cell receptor (beta chain) under discussion was sequenced for a study of regulatory T cells in long-lasting Graves disease (dated by TCRdb to about 2021). Notes on the research overall: Newly diagnosed Graves' disease patients had taken antithyroid drugs for less than 3 months. Peripheral blood TCR sequencing and RNA sequencing compared persistent Graves' disease patients with newly diagnosed Graves' disease patients. A total of about 35 samples underwent TCR sequencing, from roughly 13 patients with persistent Graves' disease and around 20 patients with newly diagnosed Graves' disease. The study was conducted in China and was registered as a clinical trial.

This clonotype occurred many times. The clone's antigen remains unknown. No much larger clonotype is one base removed from it; base qualities were not supplied. Library prep was done by multiplex PCR. Sequencer: Illumina HiSeq 4000. TCR beta libraries were built with iRepertoire HTBI primers and Arm-PCR amplification of CDR3 regions. PCR products were gel purified before sequencing. Per the authors' processing: Gene usage analysis of CDR3 amino acid clonotypes used the 60 to 80 TRBV and 12 to 15 TRBJ segments found across samples. COPE and FqMerger were used to merge filtered high-quality paired reads into contigs. Contigs were aligned with BLAST to IMGT TRBV, TRBD and TRBJ reference genes, and CDR3 was defined per IMGT. Any clonotype with a frequency above 0.1% was classified as a highly expanded clone. Shannon entropy served as the measure of repertoire diversity, while the Gini coefficient captured V-J evenness. Public clonotypes were defined as clonotypes shared by more than one individual. TCRdb reprocessed the public reads (quality trimming at Q25 with fastp, clone calling with MiXCR) and kept in-frame beta chains. Every entry covers one CDR3 protein and lists the most common genes and DNA from its rows. The V and J calls and clone size are TCRdb's, not the authors'. For this sample there are about 620,000 distinct CDR3 sequences; less than 20% appear just once. The ten top clones hold under 20% of the sample.

The time point label, as the study defines it: newly diagnosed GD, antithyroid drugs for less than 3 months. For both TCR sequencing and RNA sequencing, RNA was extracted from PBMCs using TRIzol. The diagnosis of Graves' disease followed American Thyroid Association guidelines. Recruitment of patients was carried out at an endocrinology department in Xi'an, China. Each patient gave about 10 milliliters of peripheral blood, collected in an EDTA anticoagulant tube. PBMCs were isolated by Ficoll Paque Plus density gradient separation without further T cell sorting. RNA quality was checked with an Agilent 2100 Bioanalyzer and agarose gel, and concentration with a NanoDrop 2000. Study-wide conclusions, independent of this receptor: Only the TCR beta chain was sequenced and analyzed. Persistent disease showed preferential use of TRBV28, TRBJ1-2 and TRBJ2-5, whereas newly diagnosed disease favored TRBV20-1 and TRBJ2-1. Only peripheral blood was studied, because thyroid tissue, the primary lesion, was inaccessible. Lower TCR Shannon entropy and fewer highly expanded clones were observed in persistent Graves' disease patients than in newly diagnosed patients, which suggested clonal expansion. The authors noted that the small sample size was a limitation that may lower accuracy. Persistent patients shared more public clonotypes among themselves (around 2,800) than newly diagnosed patients did (more than 850).

CDR1 MDHEN and CDR2 SYDVKM were looked up in the germline V gene. From V the trimming removes 2 bases and from J it removes 12 bases, while the gene matches leave 1 base of the junction unaccounted for. From the cysteine up to the phenylalanine, the CDR3 has a length of 12 residues. Solely the CDR3 DNA is kept, with 36 bases framed from the first base. This same sample was also part of a study on T cells in Graves' hyperthyroidism and ophthalmopathy. The second paper further reports: Stable Graves' hyperthyroidism was defined as no progression to ophthalmopathy during 18 months of follow-up. Hyperthyroidism patients were newly diagnosed, had a disease duration of under 2 months, and were aged 18 to 65 years. Exclusion was applied to patients with uncontrolled infections, other autoimmune diseases, pregnancy or lactation. Diagnoses were based on clinical symptoms, serum thyroxine and TRAb, thyroid ultrasound and orbital computed tomography. The first round of RT-PCR for the TCR CDR3 was performed with the HTBI primer set and the Qiagen OneStep RT-PCR kit. Most expanded thyroid clonotypes (frequency above 0.001) were also detected in blood, suggesting blood repertoires may reflect thyroid immune responses. A model built on a 13 V-J signature distinguished ophthalmopathy from stable hyperthyroidism, reaching 87.88% sensitivity and approximately 81% specificity in cross-validation and 80%/75% in testing. In validation, the model predicted progression to ophthalmopathy with 60% to 71% sensitivity and approximately 72% specificity, a median of 6.5 months before onset. To identify distinguishing TCR V-J signatures, a discovery cohort of around 100 patients was used, comprising under 45 with Graves' ophthalmopathy and some 60 with stable Graves' hyperthyroidism. An independent validation cohort of 18 to 20 hyperthyroidism patients and approximately 16 patients who later progressed to ophthalmopathy tested prospective prediction of ophthalmopathy. For training and testing, the 100 or so patients in the discovery cohort were randomly divided in a 7:3 ratio. In several Graves' hyperthyroidism patients, the study also compared T-cell repertoires from thyroid tissue with T-cell repertoires from blood. Following sampling, methimazole starting at 30 mg daily was given to hyperthyroidism patients, and high-dose intravenous methylprednisolone was given to ophthalmopathy patients. The libraries were constructed in a second round of multiplex PCR and then size-selected and purified. Paired-end sequencing of the libraries was performed with 100 bp reads on an Illumina HiSeq2000. SOAPnuke was used to process the raw data, with reads discarded if the reads contained adapters or uncalled bases, had a mean Phred below 15, or lacked an exact constant-primer or identifier match. High-quality paired reads were merged with COPE v1.2.5, and unique nucleotide sequences were defined as clonotypes. Clonotypes were aligned to IMGT TRBV, TRBD and TRBJ reference segments using MiTCR v1.1. Analysis was restricted to V-J combinations with a frequency above 0.0001, which covered over 98% of repertoires. The TCS score was defined as F50 (clonal expansion) divided by E x V (chaos), with BLOSUM62-based TCRdist calculated between CDR3 peptides within each V-J. Welch's t-statistics and random forest reduced roughly 530 V-J features to 10 to 15, which were used in a naive Bayes classifier (R e1071). Sample size was not statistically predetermined, and investigators were not blinded to group allocation. The paper reports TCR Vbeta CDR3 sequencing of some 140 peripheral blood samples: 43 ophthalmopathy, under 85 hyperthyroidism and around 17 progressor patients.

The chain was built from TRBV28 and TRBJ1-5, with 10 junctional bases fitting TRBD1. This TCR derives from a woman aged 30 to 39 with Graves disease. Donor details come from another sample of the same person, matched by shared clones. The specimen comprised peripheral blood mononuclear cells (PBMCs), sampled at new diagnosis, from a patient treated with antithyroid drugs. The nucleotide sequence is TGTGCCAGCAGTTTAAGGACAGGGGGCCAGCATTTT. This translates into CASSLRTGGQHF. The reference TRBV28 and TRBJ1-5 proteins fill in what lies around the CDR3, so the full variable domain reads DVKVTQSSRYLVKRTGEKVFLECVQDMDHENMFWYRQDPGLGLRLIYFSYDVKMKEKGDIPEGYSVSREKKERFSLILESASTNQTSMYLCASSLRTGGQHFGDGTRLSIL.